Given below is one TCR beta chain in context. The multiple sclerosis controls were treatment-naive patients with relapsing-remitting disease that was stable or active. RNA totalling about 0.45 to 1 ug underwent reverse transcription with random hexamers. MiXCR was run by TCRdb on the immunoSEQ multiplex PCR reads, yielding one entry per CDR3 protein. The table has fewer than 350,000 distinct CDR3 sequences, around 90% seen once. This record belongs to a study of CD8 T cells in Susac syndrome. With V trimmed by 3 bases and J by 7 bases, 5 bases remained unmatched. Germline CDR1 KGHSH, CDR2 LQKENI. The CDR3 runs to 15 residues.

The V call is TRBV18, the J call TRBJ1-6; 8 bases match TRBD1. The sequenced sample consisted of CD4+ T cells from PBMCs. This clonotype originated in a human donor with multiple sclerosis. This chain's CDR3 is CASSPTRDRNSPLHF. CDR3 DNA sequence: TGTGCCAGCTCACCTACTAGGGACAGGAATTCACCCCTCCACTTT.